The 9 T cell receptor beta chains below all came from one sample that was sequenced in a study of OX40 agonist ivuxolimab in advanced cancers. TCRdb's table, derived via immunoSEQ multiplex PCR, lists solely in-frame clones and lacks some. The data show roughly 130,000 clones, 80% to 95% seen once. The material sequenced was CD4+ or CD8+ T cells sorted from blood, taken in a trial of the OX40 agonist ivuxolimab. The source of these receptors is an adult with an advanced solid tumor such as melanoma, head and neck, liver or kidney cancer.

V and J are TRBV4-3 and TRBJ2-3; D possibly uses TRBD1 or TRBD2 (5 bases each). CDR1 and CDR2 (germline): LGHNA, YSLEER. V lost 0 bases and J lost 2, with 15 bases in between. The CDR3 spans 17 residues. The CDR3 DNA reads as TGCGCCAGCAGCCAAGATAGGGGAGCTCCCCCCACAGATACGCAGTATTTT. Its translation: CASSQDRGAPPTDTQYF.

The chain links TRBV4-1 to TRBJ2-7; TRBD1 aligns across 7 bases. V lost 3 bases, J lost 1 base, and 6 bases stayed unmatched. Germline V gene data show CDR1 as MGHRA and CDR2 as YSYEKL. This CDR3 region has 15 residues. For the CDR3, the DNA is TGCGCCAGCAGCCATCTGCAGACAGGGTCCTACGAGCAGTACTTC. Its protein product is CASSHLQTGSYEQYF.

This clone occurred once. The CDR3 loop reads CASSSKISKEGYGYTF. In DNA, the CDR3 is TGCGCCAGCAGCTCTAAAATAAGCAAGGAGGGCTATGGCTACACCTTC. J is TRBJ1-2 and V is TRBV5-1, with D unclear. The CDR3 contains 16 residues. In germline, CDR1 is SGHRS, CDR2 YFSETQ. Between the trimmed V and J ends, which lost 3 bases and 4 bases, there was a span of 19 bases.

V is TRBV28 and J is TRBJ2-3; 11 positions agree with TRBD2. Germline V gene sequence: CDR1 MDHEN, CDR2 SYDVKM. This CDR3 region has 18 residues. V shed 7 bases, J shed 2 bases, and the junction held 14 bases outside the gene matches. In nucleotides, the CDR3 is TGTGCCAGCAACCGGCCCCACTTAGCGGGGGGGTCCACAGATACGCAGTATTTT. Amino acid sequence: CASNRPHLAGGSTDTQYF.

The gene calls are TRBV2 and TRBJ1-1, with no clear D. Germline CDR1 SNHLY, CDR2 FYNNEI. The length of the CDR3 is 13 residues. V was pared by 4 bases and J by 8 bases, with 14 bases between. The CDR3 DNA is TGTGCCAGCAGTGTTAGTACCTATGCCGAAGCTTTCTTT. This codes for CASSVSTYAEAFF.

The genes are TRBV12-1 and TRBJ2-6; the table's TRBD1 call for D was not verified on the DNA. TRBV12-1 is reported as a pseudogene. The CDR3 is 19 residues long. DNA of the CDR3: TGTGCCAGCAGCCCATGGGGGGGGACAGGTCACTCTGGGGCCAACGTCCTGACTTTC. Protein: CASSPWGGTGHSGANVLTF.

V and J are TRBV9 and TRBJ2-6; D gene uncertain. V was cut by 4 bases and J by 0 bases, with 11 bases left in between. CDR1 SGDLS and CDR2 YYNGEE come from the germline V gene. The length of the CDR3 is 16 residues. The CDR3 coding sequence is TGTGCCAGCAGCCTCCACCCGGACTCTGGGGCCAACGTCCTGACTTTC. Amino acid sequence: CASSLHPDSGANVLTF.

The V gene is TRBV11-2, the J gene TRBJ2-7, with TRBD2 matching 8 bases. V was clipped by 5 bases and J by 2 bases; unmatched bases: 11. Germline assignment: CDR1 SGHAT and CDR2 FQNNGV. There are 16 residues in the CDR3. The CDR3 DNA sequence: TGTGCCAGCAGCGACCGGAGGGTAGCGGGGACCTACGAGCAGTACTTC. The encoded protein is CASSDRRVAGTYEQYF.

The CDR3 loop reads CASPAKQGVGKCDEQYF. CDR3 coding DNA: TGTGCCAGCCCGGCGAAACAAGGGGTGGGGAAATGCGACGAGCAGTACTTC. The chain couples TRBV21-1 to TRBJ2-7; whether TRBD1, the table's D call, matches the DNA was not checked. TRBV21-1 is a pseudogene. The CDR3 is 17 amino acids.